This T cell receptor beta chain emerged from a study of blood T cell repertoires in COVID-19. Germline values: CDR1 LGHNA, CDR2 YNFKEQ. The CDR3 length is 19 residues. V gave up 0 bases and J gave up 4 bases; unmatched junction bases: 12. Sequenced by immunoSEQ multiplex PCR; TCRdb stores in-frame clones only, minus some. This table has roughly 150,000 clones, 70% to 90% appearing once. The sequence came from a human donor in a cohort sampled during active COVID-19. The chain links TRBV4-2 to TRBJ1-3; TRBD1 aligns across 10 bases. The sequenced sample consisted of peripheral blood. CDR3 region: CASSQDPLGQGGEGNTIYF. CDR3 DNA sequence: TGTGCCAGCAGCCAAGACCCCCTAGGACAGGGGGGAGAGGGAAACACCATATATTTT.